A single sample gave rise to the 15 T cell receptor beta chains below, sequenced in a study of cytomegalovirus exposure and HLA in healthy donors. This PCR relied on a set of 60 Vbeta primers and 13 Jbeta primers. Repertoires were generated with immunoSEQ multiplex PCR, while TCRdb's copy carries only in-frame clones and drops some. The sample lists about 160,000 clones, nearly 80% occurring once. Input material: PBMCs. These receptors originate from a man younger than 35 in good health and CMV-seropositive.

The chain is built from TRBV4-2 and TRBJ2-3; TRBD2 matches at 9 bases. There are 18 residues in the CDR3. With 6 bases clipped from V and 2 bases from J, the junction kept 15 bases outside the gene matches. Per germline, CDR1 LGHNA and CDR2 YNFKEQ. The chain's CDR3 is CASRKRAGGGAATDTQYF. CDR3 DNA sequence: TGTGCCAGCAGAAAGAGGGCTGGCGGGGGGGCTGCCACAGATACGCAGTATTTT.

The V and J genes are TRBV18 and TRBJ1-5; unclear D gene. From germline, CDR1 is KGHSH and CDR2 LQKENI. The CDR3 is made up of 16 amino acids. Trimming pared 1 base from V and 0 bases from J, leaving 10 bases between. The CDR3 region has the DNA TGTGCCAGCTCACCACAGGGAGATTATAGCAATCAGCCCCAGCATTTT. Its protein product is CASSPQGDYSNQPQHF.

V and J are TRBV7-9 and TRBJ2-1; D remains ambiguous. Per the germline V gene, CDR1 is SEHNR and CDR2 is FQNEAQ (reference sequence). Deletions cut 1 base from V and 2 bases from J, with 21 bases between. This CDR3 spans 19 amino acids. CDR3 in amino acids: CASSLGWVGALPTYNEQFF. The CDR3 coding sequence is TGTGCCAGCAGCTTAGGGTGGGTGGGCGCCCTACCTACCTACAATGAGCAGTTCTTC.

The V and J genes are TRBV6-1 and TRBJ1-2, with D maybe TRBD1 (5 bases). The CDR3 has 13 amino acids. V shed 2 bases and J shed 8 bases, with 12 bases lying between them. Germline assignment: CDR1 MNHNS and CDR2 SASEGT. The chain's CDR3 is CASSERPGKGYTF. CDR3 sequence (DNA): TGTGCCAGCAGTGAACGGCCAGGGAAAGGCTACACCTTC.

The V gene is TRBV7-2, the J gene TRBJ2-2; tentatively, D is TRBD1 (5 bases). The CDR3 covers 15 residues. In germline, CDR1 is SGHTA, CDR2 FQGNSA. V was trimmed by 4 bases and J by 5 bases, leaving 14 bases between them. The CDR3 reads CASSYTIKGTGELFF. CDR3 bases: TGTGCCAGCAGCTATACTATCAAGGGGACCGGGGAGCTGTTTTTT.

The chain uses TRBV9 and TRBJ2-5, with TRBD2 matching 7 bases. This CDR3 contains 14 residues. The V gene's germline CDR1 is SGDLS and CDR2 YYNGEE. Unmatched junction bases numbered 4, after V lost 0 bases and J lost 5 bases. In nucleotides, the CDR3 is TGTGCCAGCAGCGTAGTCCCGACTAGCGAGACCCAGTACTTC. This translates into CASSVVPTSETQYF.

This clone was found a few times. V usage is TRBV4-3 and J usage is TRBJ1-4, with D unresolved. The CDR3 is made up of 16 amino acids. Deletions cut 3 bases from V and 0 bases from J, with 11 bases between. CDR1 is LGHNA and CDR2 is YSLEER in the germline V gene. The CDR3 DNA reads as TGCGCCAGCAGCCAGGGGAGGGTGGCAACTAATGAAAAACTGTTTTTT. It specifies CASSQGRVATNEKLFF.

The chain is built from TRBV2 and TRBJ1-3; no clear D. V gave up 5 bases and J gave up 1 base, with 6 bases separating them. The CDR3 spans 13 residues. CDR1 and CDR2 (germline): SNHLY, FYNNEI. The CDR3 region is CASSFYSGNTIYF. CDR3 bases: TGTGCCAGCAGTTTTTATTCTGGAAACACCATATATTTT.

The chain uses TRBV5-4 and TRBJ2-1; TRBD1 is a possible D gene (5 bases). V lost 1 base and J lost 0, with 17 bases in between. From germline, CDR1 is SGHNT and CDR2 YYREEE (reference sequence). The CDR3 covers 18 residues. The DNA for the CDR3 is TGTGCCAGCAGCTTGACGGCAAGGACACCGAGCTCCTACAATGAGCAGTTCTTC. It translates to CASSLTARTPSSYNEQFF.

The chain couples TRBV5-8 to TRBJ2-7; unclear D gene. Trimming removed 2 bases from V and 0 bases from J, with 6 bases in between. The CDR3 is 13 residues long. Looked up from germline, CDR1 is SGHTS and CDR2 is YDEGEE. The CDR3 DNA follows: TGTGCCAGCAGCTTAATCATCTCCTACGAGCAGTACTTC. It is translated as CASSLIISYEQYF.

This chain links TRBV7-3 with TRBJ1-1; 9 bases are a match to TRBD1. This CDR3 has 15 residues. V gave up 1 base and J gave up 1 base; unmatched junction bases: 1. From germline, CDR1 is SGHTA and CDR2 FQGTGA. CDR3 in DNA: TGTGCCAGCAGCTTAATGGGACAGGGGAACACTGAAGCTTTCTTT. It is translated as CASSLMGQGNTEAFF.

In DNA form, the CDR3 reads TGCGCCAGCAGCAGGACTAGCGGGGGATTCACAGATACGCAGTATTTT. Its translation: CASSRTSGGFTDTQYF. The chain carries TRBV5-1 and TRBJ2-3, with 13 bases that match TRBD2. The germline gives CDR1 SGHRS, CDR2 YFSETQ. The V and J ends lost 4 bases and 2 bases, in that order; junction bases with no gene match: 4. The CDR3 runs to 16 residues.

This chain connects TRBV29-1 to TRBJ1-2, with 8 bases matching TRBD1. This CDR3 has 14 residues. Per germline, CDR1 SQVTM and CDR2 ANQGSEA. V shed 3 bases and J 4 bases; nucleotides not matched to a gene: 7. The CDR3 DNA is TGCAGCGTTGATGTCACAGGGGGTACCTATGGCTACACCTTC. Amino acids: CSVDVTGGTYGYTF.

This sequence joins TRBV28 and TRBJ1-2; the match to TRBD1 covers 7 bases. Germline assignment: CDR1 MDHEN and CDR2 SYDVKM. The CDR3 totals 15 residues. Trimming cost V 7 bases and J 7 bases; bases outside gene matches: 15. This CDR3 reads CASKYLGGERSGYTF. The CDR3 nucleotides read TGTGCCAGCAAATATCTAGGGGGCGAACGCTCTGGCTACACCTTC.

This chain connects TRBV30 to TRBJ1-6, with 9 bases lining up with TRBD1. V lost 2 bases, J lost 3 bases, and 11 bases stayed unmatched. This CDR3 spans 18 amino acids. The germline CDR1 and CDR2 sequences are GTSNPN and SVGIG (reference sequence). The CDR3, as DNA: TGTGCCTGGAGTCTTAGTTTGGACAGGGGCTACTATAATTCACCCCTCCACTTT. This translates into CAWSLSLDRGYYNSPLHF.